These T cell receptor beta chains were read from a single sample in a study of Graves' ophthalmopathy and Graves' hyperthyroidism. TCRdb independently ran MiXCR on the multiplex PCR reads; one entry per CDR3 protein. This sample yields hundreds of thousands of distinct CDR3 sequences, of which roughly two fifths are seen a single time; roughly 3% belongs to the top ten. The sample consisted of peripheral blood. The receptors shown here come from an adult man with Graves' ophthalmopathy. The CDR3 runs from the conserved cysteine through the conserved F or W. Each record gives: J gene, clone size, V gene, D gene, CDR3 protein, CDR3 DNA. The D gene is left open where the match is weak. Size tells how often a clone was seen (once, few, many) or the class of an expanded clone, and some rows leave it out.

TRBJ1-1,.,TRBV7-9,TRBD1,CASSLGGTGTNTEAFF,TGTGCCAGCAGCTTGGGCGGGACAGGGACGAACACTGAAGCTTTCTTT
TRBJ2-5,.,TRBV5-4,.,CASSFPSGTDQETQYF,TGTGCCAGCAGCTTCCCGTCAGGCACCGACCAAGAGACCCAGTACTTC
TRBJ2-5,many,TRBV9,.,CASSVAPLQQETQYF,TGTGCCAGCAGCGTAGCCCCCTTACAGCAAGAGACCCAGTACTTC
TRBJ2-7,many,TRBV4-1,.,CASSQVSGEQYF,TGCGCCAGCAGCCAAGTGAGTGGAGAGCAGTACTTC
TRBJ1-4,.,TRBV15,.,CATSLFNEKLFF,TGTGCCACCAGCTTGTTTAATGAAAAACTGTTTTTT
TRBJ2-5,.,TRBV12-3/TRBV12-4,.,CASSLKTQYF,TGTGCCAGCAGTTTAAAGACCCAGTACTTC
TRBJ1-2,many,TRBV29-1,TRBD1,CSVDRGHGYTF,TGCAGCGTTGACAGGGGGCATGGCTACACCTTC
TRBJ1-5,.,TRBV25-1,.,CASTWAGGTQPQHF,TGTGCCAGCACCTGGGCCGGAGGTACTCAGCCCCAGCATTTT
TRBJ1-1,few,TRBV12-3/TRBV12-4,.,CASGGSFGTEAFF,TGTGCTAGTGGTGGGAGTTTTGGCACTGAAGCTTTCTTT
TRBJ1-4,.,TRBV2,TRBD1,CASSERQGGKLFF,TGTGCCAGCAGTGAACGACAGGGAGGAAAACTGTTTTTT
TRBJ1-5,.,TRBV9,.,CASSQGEAPSNQPQHF,TGTGCCAGCAGCCAAGGGGAAGCTCCGAGCAATCAGCCCCAGCATTTT
TRBJ2-7,.,TRBV2,TRBD2,CTSSEVAGVTQYF,TGTACCAGCAGTGAAGTGGCGGGGGTGACGCAGTACTTC
TRBJ2-2,.,TRBV20-1,TRBD1,CSATTGTANTGELFF,TGCAGTGCAACGACCGGGACAGCGAACACCGGGGAGCTGTTTTTT
TRBJ1-2,once,TRBV15,.,CATSKLGAGDTF,TGTGCCACCAGCAAGCTGGGGGCGGGAGACACCTTC
TRBJ1-6,.,TRBV9,TRBD1,CASRQGANSPLHF,TGTGCCAGCAGACAGGGGGCGAATTCACCCCTCCACTTT
TRBJ2-7,.,TRBV2,.,CASSGNTQPGLYEQYF,TGTGCCAGCAGTGGGAACACCCAACCGGGACTTTACGAGCAGTACTTC
TRBJ1-4,many,TRBV20-1,TRBD1,CSAFTGDWEKLFF,TGCAGTGCTTTTACAGGGGATTGGGAAAAACTGTTTTTT
TRBJ1-2,few,TRBV30,.,CAWGPYSVGRYGYTF,TGTGCCTGGGGGCCCTATAGTGTGGGGCGCTATGGCTACACCTTC
TRBJ1-6,.,TRBV10-3,.,CAIRGWDSPLHF,TGTGCCATCAGGGGGTGGGACTCACCCCTCCACTTT